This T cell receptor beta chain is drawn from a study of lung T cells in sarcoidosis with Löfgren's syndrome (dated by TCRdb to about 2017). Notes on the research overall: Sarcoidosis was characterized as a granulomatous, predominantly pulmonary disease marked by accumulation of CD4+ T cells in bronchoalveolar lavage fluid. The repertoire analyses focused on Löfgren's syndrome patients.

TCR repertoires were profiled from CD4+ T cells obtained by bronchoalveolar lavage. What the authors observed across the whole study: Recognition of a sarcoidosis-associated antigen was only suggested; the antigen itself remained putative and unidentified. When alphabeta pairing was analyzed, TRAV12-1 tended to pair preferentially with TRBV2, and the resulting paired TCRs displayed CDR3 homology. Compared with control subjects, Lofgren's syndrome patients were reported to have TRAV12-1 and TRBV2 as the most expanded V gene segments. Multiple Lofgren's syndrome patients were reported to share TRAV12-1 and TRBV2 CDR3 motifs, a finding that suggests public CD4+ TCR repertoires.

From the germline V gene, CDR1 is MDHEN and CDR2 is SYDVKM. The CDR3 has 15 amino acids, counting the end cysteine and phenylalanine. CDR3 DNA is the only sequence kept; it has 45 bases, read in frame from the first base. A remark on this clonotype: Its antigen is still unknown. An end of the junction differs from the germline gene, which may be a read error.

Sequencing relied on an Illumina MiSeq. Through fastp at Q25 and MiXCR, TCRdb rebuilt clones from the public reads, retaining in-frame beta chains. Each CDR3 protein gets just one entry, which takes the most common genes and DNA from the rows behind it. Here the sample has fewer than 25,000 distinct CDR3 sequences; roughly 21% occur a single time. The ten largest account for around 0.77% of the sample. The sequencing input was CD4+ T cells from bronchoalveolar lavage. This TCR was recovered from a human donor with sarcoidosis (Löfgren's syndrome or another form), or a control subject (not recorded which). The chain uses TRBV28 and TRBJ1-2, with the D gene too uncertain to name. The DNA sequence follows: TGTGCCGGCAGAACCCCGGAGGCAGGTGTCTATGGCTACACCTTC. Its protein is CAGRTPEAGVYGYTF.